This T cell receptor (beta chain) was sequenced in a study of CD8+ T cells in alopecia areata. Study-level findings and limits: On tofacitinib, scalp clonality and expanded CD8+ clones among top 100 fell significantly. For baseline CD8+ expansion, any link to response stays uncertain with one nonresponder.

This CDR3 comprises 13 residues. V lost 3 bases and J 3 bases, leaving 7 bases between the germline ends. Germline CDR1 LGHNA, CDR2 YSLEER. Treatment denoted: oral pan-JAK inhibitor, 5-10 mg twice daily. About this clone: Its antigen is currently unknown. Other nucleotide sequences from this sample produce the same CDR3.

Following RNA extraction, reverse transcription yielded cDNA that acted as the sequencing template. TCRdb keeps only in-frame clones here, not all; method: immunoSEQ multiplex PCR. The sample records roughly 250,000 clones, around 64% being singletons. The V call is TRBV4-3, the J call TRBJ2-3; D possibly matches TRBD1 or TRBD2 (5 bases each). The sequence was collected from a human donor with alopecia areata. The input for sequencing was CD4+ T cells sorted from blood, taken around week 54, from a patient treated with tofacitinib. CDR3 region: CASSQGVTDTQYF. As DNA, the CDR3 is TGCGCCAGCAGCCAGGGGGTAACAGATACGCAGTATTTT.